This T cell receptor (beta chain) was identified during a study of blood T cell repertoires in COVID-19. This clone was counted only a few times. This CDR3 has 15 residues. The germline CDR1 and CDR2 sequences are SGHTA and FQGNSA. V was clipped by 4 bases and J by 8 bases; unmatched bases: 9. Only in-frame clones appear in the TCRdb table, and some are missing; sequencing was by immunoSEQ multiplex PCR. The table has hundreds of thousands of clones, roughly 91% seen once. The chain employs TRBV7-2 and TRBJ1-4; 8 bases align to TRBD1. The TCR was taken from a woman aged 60-75 years in a cohort exposed to, infected with or recovered from COVID-19 (not recorded which). Material: PBMCs or T cells enriched from blood (not recorded which). The CDR3 spells CASSSRTGINEKLFF. The CDR3 nucleotides read TGTGCCAGCAGCTCCCGGACAGGGATAAACGAAAAACTGTTTTTT. Supplemented by reference TRBV7-2 and TRBJ1-4, the full variable domain reads GAGVSQSPSNKVTEKGKDVELRCDPISGHTALYWYRQSLGQGLEFLIYFQGNSAPDKSGLPSDRFSAERTGGSVSTLTIQRTQQEDSAVYLCASSSRTGINEKLFFGSGTQLSVL.